This TCR beta chain was retrieved from a study of OX40 agonist ivuxolimab in advanced cancers. Study-wide context: In this trial design, patients received ivuxolimab intravenously at 0.01 to 10 mg/kg every 2 weeks.

If patients had autoimmune disease history or systemic immunosuppression, they were excluded. As concerns this clone: Its target is not known.

TCRdb's copy holds only in-frame clones and misses some; the assay was immunoSEQ multiplex PCR. This table has roughly 68,000 clones, nearly 90% appearing once. The V segment lost 0 bases and the J segment 1 base; nucleotides outside the gene matches: 3. The CDR3 totals 16 residues. Germline CDR1 reads LGHNA; CDR2 reads YNFKEQ. General study points: More expanded clones were seen, on average, in CD8+ T cells than in CD4+. Certain nonresponders likewise exhibited a low normalized T-cell clonal expansion.

The TCR originated in an adult with an advanced solid tumor such as melanoma, head and neck, liver or kidney cancer. The V and J genes are TRBV4-2 and TRBJ1-5; 7 bases match TRBD1. Material: CD4+ or CD8+ T cells sorted from blood, obtained in a trial of the OX40 agonist ivuxolimab. The CDR3 DNA reads as TGTGCCAGCAGCCAAGAGACAGGGACCAGCAATCAGCCCCAGCATTTT. It is translated as CASSQETGTSNQPQHF.